The 31 T cell receptor beta chains below all came from one sample that was sequenced in a study of radiation and T cells in renal cell carcinoma. Produced via immunoSEQ multiplex PCR; TCRdb's table is partial and in-frame only. Of almost 20,000 clones in the sample, about 60% are singletons; the top ten hold around 12%. The treatment here: 15 Gy SBRT to primary tumor, nephrectomy 4 weeks later. The sequencing used tumor tissue, collected from a patient whose treatment included radiotherapy and nephrectomy. These receptors came from a woman aged 70 to 79 with renal cell carcinoma.

The V call is TRBV7-9, the J call TRBJ2-1, with D unclear. This CDR3 contains 15 residues. Germline V CDR1 and CDR2: SEHNR, FQNEAQ (reference sequence). Deletions cut 0 bases from V and 8 bases from J, with 14 bases between. The CDR3 sequence is CASSLALTPDDEQFF. In nucleotides, the CDR3 is TGTGCCAGCAGCTTAGCCTTGACTCCCGACGATGAGCAGTTCTTC.

This chain links TRBV15 with TRBJ2-4; D gene uncertain. This CDR3 region has 16 residues. The germline V gene has CDR1 LNHNV and CDR2 YYDKDF (reference sequence). V shed 0 bases and J shed 1 base, with 10 bases lying between them. The CDR3 region is CATSRDIGGAKNIQYF. DNA for the CDR3: TGTGCCACCAGCAGAGATATTGGTGGGGCCAAAAACATTCAGTACTTC. The entire variable domain, with the rest obtained from reference TRBV15 and TRBJ2-4, is as follows: DAMVIQNPRYQVTQFGKPVTLSCSQTLNHNVMYWYQQKSSQAPKLLFHYYDKDFNNEADTPDNFQSRRPNTSFCFLDIRSPGLGDTAMYLCATSRDIGGAKNIQYFGAGTRLSVL.

The chain is built from TRBV5-8 and TRBJ2-3; D ambiguous. The CDR3 covers 16 residues. The V gene's germline CDR1 is SGHTS and CDR2 YDEGEE. V lost 0 bases to trimming and J lost 0 bases, with 11 bases between them. The CDR3 sequence is CASSLVVTYSTDTQYF. CDR3 nucleotide sequence: TGTGCCAGCAGCTTGGTCGTCACCTATAGCACAGATACGCAGTATTTT.

This chain uses TRBV9 with TRBJ2-6, with D uncertain. In germline, CDR1 is SGDLS, CDR2 YYNGEE. The length of the CDR3 is 12 residues. The V gene lost 6 bases and the J gene lost 0 bases, with 1 base spanning the gap. This chain's CDR3 is CASNSGANVLTF. The CDR3 coding sequence is TGTGCCAGCAACTCTGGGGCCAACGTCCTGACTTTC. Combining the CDR3 with reference TRBV9 and TRBJ2-6 gives the whole variable domain DSGVTQTPKHLITATGQRVTLRCSPRSGDLSVYWYQQSLDQGLQFLIQYYNGEERAKGNILERFSAQQFPDLHSELNLSSLELGDSALYFCASNSGANVLTFGAGSRLTVL.

This chain connects TRBV4-2 to TRBJ1-1; D gene ambiguous. CDR3 length: 12 amino acids. Trimming took off 5 bases at V and 1 base at J, with 5 bases between the two ends. Germline CDR1 is LGHNA and CDR2 is YNFKEQ. CDR3 DNA sequence: TGTGCCAGCAGCGTCGGGAACACTGAAGCTTTCTTT. Its protein is CASSVGNTEAFF.

This rearrangement joins TRBV6-1 to TRBJ2-7; D unclear. CDR1 is MNHNS, CDR2 SASEGT, per germline. The CDR3 extends over 13 amino acids. Trimming removed 11 bases from V and 2 bases from J, with 16 bases in between. The CDR3 loop reads CAACRSLTYEQYF. The CDR3 coding sequence is TGTGCCGCCTGCCGATCCCTTACCTACGAGCAGTACTTC.

Here the CDR3 reads CASSYSGGLGELFF. Here the CDR3 DNA reads TGTGCCAGCAGTTACTCGGGGGGGCTCGGGGAGCTGTTTTTT. The chain couples TRBV6-5 to TRBJ2-2; TRBD2 might be the D (7 bases). The ends were cut back, 0 bases at V and 7 bases at J, with 9 bases in the middle. The V gene's germline CDR1 is MNHEY and CDR2 SVGAGI. The CDR3 extends over 14 amino acids.

In its sample, this clone ranks as medium-sized. The rearrangement links TRBV7-9 to TRBJ1-4, with D perhaps matching TRBD1 (6 bases). With 2 bases removed from V and 8 bases from J, the gap between germline ends came to 12 bases. CDR3 length equals 14 residues. CDR1 is SEHNR and CDR2 is FQNEAQ in the germline V gene (reference sequence). CDR3 sequence reads: CASSLRGREEKLFF. The CDR3 nucleotides read TGTGCCAGCAGCTTACGGGGGCGGGAGGAAAAACTGTTTTTT.

This clone qualifies as medium-sized. The V call is TRBV29-1, the J call TRBJ2-1; the D is unclear. V lost 4 bases and J 4 bases, leaving 8 bases between the germline ends. The V gene's germline CDR1 is SQVTM and CDR2 ANQGSEA. This CDR3 is built from 12 residues. In DNA, the CDR3 is TGCAGCGTTGTACTCTTATACAATGAGCAGTTCTTC. Translated: CSVVLLYNEQFF.

The V call is TRBV6-1, the J call TRBJ1-2, with D tentatively TRBD1 (6 bases). CDR3 length: 13 amino acids. V dropped 10 bases and J dropped 1 base, with 13 bases sitting between them. Per germline, CDR1 MNHNS and CDR2 SASEGT. The CDR3 here is CAIRADSNYGYTF. As DNA, the CDR3 is TGTGCCATCAGGGCGGACAGTAACTATGGCTACACCTTC.

This clone was seen a few times. The chain recombines TRBV9 with TRBJ2-3, with no clear D. CDR3 length: 13 amino acids. Trimming shortened V by 0 bases and J by 6 bases, and 8 bases separated the two germline ends. From germline, CDR1 is SGDLS and CDR2 YYNGEE. This CDR3 is CASSVAPPDTQYF. In nucleotides, the CDR3 is TGTGCCAGCAGCGTAGCCCCCCCGGATACGCAGTATTTT.

The rearrangement uses TRBV5-1 and TRBJ2-5; no reliable D call. Trimming shortened V by 0 bases and J by 2 bases, and 11 bases separated the two germline ends. Germline V gene data show CDR1 as SGHRS and CDR2 as YFSETQ. The CDR3 length is 15 residues. The CDR3 loop reads CASSLDAGGQETQYF. CDR3 bases: TGCGCCAGCAGCTTGGATGCAGGCGGACAAGAGACCCAGTACTTC.

The V call is TRBV15, the J call TRBJ1-5; TRBD1 agrees at 7 bases. Germline trimming cut 7 bases from V and 0 bases from J; bases unmatched to any gene: 9. Per the germline V gene, CDR1 is LNHNV and CDR2 is YYDKDF (reference sequence). The CDR3 extends over 16 amino acids. Here the CDR3 reads CATTPTGSNSNQPQHF. In DNA form, the CDR3 reads TGTGCCACCACCCCGACAGGGTCTAATAGCAATCAGCCCCAGCATTTT.

This clone was seen a few times. The chain recombines TRBV28 with TRBJ1-6; a weak D match, TRBD1 (5 bases). Germline CDR1 MDHEN, CDR2 SYDVKM. V lost 6 bases, J lost 7 bases, and 13 bases lay in between. This CDR3 is built from 14 residues. The CDR3 DNA follows: TGTGCCAGCAGGACCCGACAGAACAATTCACCCCTCCACTTT. This sequence encodes CASRTRQNNSPLHF.

V usage is TRBV18 and J usage is TRBJ1-4, with 10 bases lining up with TRBD1. This CDR3 region has 14 residues. V gave up 5 bases and J gave up 7 bases; unmatched junction bases: 4. CDR1 and CDR2 (germline): KGHSH, LQKENI. The CDR3 is CASSKGQGTEKLFF. As DNA, the CDR3 is TGTGCCAGCTCAAAGGGACAGGGGACTGAAAAACTGTTTTTT.

The chain couples TRBV7-2 to TRBJ1-6; TRBD1 might be the D (6 bases). The CDR3 covers 19 residues. V lost 5 bases, J lost 4 bases, and 24 bases lay in between. Germline V CDR1 and CDR2: SGHTA, FQGNSA. CDR3: CASSATAGRGRGYNSPLHF. The CDR3 DNA follows: TGTGCCAGCAGCGCCACCGCGGGACGGGGGCGTGGGTATAATTCACCCCTCCACTTT.

The rearrangement joins TRBV30 to TRBJ1-1, with 7 positions matching TRBD1. J gave up 4 bases and V 2 bases, and 10 bases lay outside the gene matches. The CDR3 is 15 amino acids. The germline V gene has CDR1 GTSNPN and CDR2 SVGIG (reference sequence). CDR3 in amino acids: CAWSFAGTARTEAFF. The CDR3 nucleotides are TGTGCCTGGAGTTTCGCCGGGACAGCCCGCACTGAAGCTTTCTTT. The full variable domain, rest sourced from reference TRBV30 and TRBJ1-1, is SQTIHQWPATLVQPVGSPLSLECTVEGTSNPNLYWYRQAAGRGLQLLFYSVGIGQISSEVPQNLSASRPQDRQFILSSKKLLLSDSGFYLCAWSFAGTARTEAFFGQGTRLTVV.

The V call is TRBV5-1, the J call TRBJ1-4; no clear D. The CDR3 contains 13 residues. Trimming removed 5 bases from V and 2 bases from J, with 7 bases in between. Germline V CDR1 and CDR2: SGHRS, YFSETQ. For the CDR3, the DNA is TGCGCCAGCAGTGGTGGGACTAATGAAAAACTGTTTTTT. Amino acid sequence: CASSGGTNEKLFF. The complete variable domain, with remaining parts taken from reference TRBV5-1 and TRBJ1-4, reads KAGVTQTPRYLIKTRGQQVTLSCSPISGHRSVSWYQQTPGQGLQFLFEYFSETQRNKGNFPGRFSGRQFSNSRSEMNVSTLELGDSALYLCASSGGTNEKLFFGSGTQLSVL.

This clone occurred a few times. This specimen includes other DNA sequences encoding the same CDR3. The chain uses TRBV19 and TRBJ2-7, with D perhaps matching TRBD1 or TRBD2 (5 bases each). CDR3 length: 13 residues. V lost 5 bases, J lost 3 bases, and 11 bases lay in between. Germline lookup yields CDR1 LNHDA and CDR2 SQIVND (reference sequence). The CDR3 sequence: CASSDRDGYEQYF. DNA of the CDR3: TGTGCCAGTAGTGACCGGGACGGCTACGAGCAGTACTTC.

V usage is TRBV7-9 and J usage is TRBJ2-3; no definite D call. Germline CDR1 and CDR2: SEHNR and FQNEAQ (reference sequence). This CDR3 is built from 16 residues. Between the trimmed V and J ends, which lost 2 bases and 4 bases, there was a span of 16 bases. The DNA for the CDR3 is TGTGCCAGCAGCTTATCCCTGGGATCCACCCCAGATACGCAGTATTTT. Translating gives CASSLSLGSTPDTQYF. The whole variable domain, filled in from reference TRBV7-9 and TRBJ2-3, reads DTGVSQNPRHKITKRGQNVTFRCDPISEHNRLYWYRQTLGQGPEFLTYFQNEAQLEKSRLLSDRFSAERPKGSFSTLEIQRTEQGDSAMYLCASSLSLGSTPDTQYFGPGTRLTVL.

This clone was seen a few times. This rearrangement joins TRBV10-3 to TRBJ1-2; the D gene is possibly TRBD1 (5 bases). V lost 6 bases and J lost 6, with 11 bases in between. CDR1 and CDR2 from the germline V gene are ENHRY and SYGVKD. CDR3 length equals 12 residues. CDR3 in amino acids: CAIRGVLDGYTF. CDR3 in DNA: TGTGCCATCAGAGGGGTTTTAGATGGCTACACCTTC.

The CDR3 DNA reads TGTGCCAGCAGTATAGGGACCCAAGAGACCCAGTACTTC. It encodes CASSIGTQETQYF. The gene calls are TRBV7-2 and TRBJ2-5, with D perhaps TRBD1 or TRBD2 (5 bases each). Germline CDR1 is SGHTA and CDR2 is FQGNSA. This CDR3 comprises 13 residues. Trimming pared 6 bases from V and 1 base from J, leaving 9 bases between.

The chain joins TRBV11-3 to TRBJ1-2; D may be TRBD1 (5 bases). CDR1 is SGHNT and CDR2 is YENEEA in the germline V gene. V was clipped by 2 bases and J by 5 bases, with 6 bases between them. The CDR3 is made up of 12 amino acids. This chain's CDR3 is CASSLQGYGYTF. The CDR3 coding sequence is TGTGCCAGCAGCTTACAGGGATATGGCTACACCTTC.

The sample holds one count of this clone. V gene TRBV6-6 combines with J gene TRBJ1-2; tentatively, D is TRBD1 (5 bases). There are 13 residues in the CDR3. CDR1 and CDR2 (germline): MNHNY, SVGAGI (reference sequence). Trimming took 8 bases from V and 6 from J, leaving 16 bases between them. CDR3 loop: CASCPPGWDGYTF. CDR3 nucleotides: TGTGCCAGCTGCCCCCCAGGGTGGGATGGCTACACCTTC.

This chain connects TRBV19 to TRBJ2-6, with TRBD2 as a possible D gene (6 bases). This CDR3 has 16 amino acids. Trimming pared 4 bases from V and 0 bases from J, leaving 10 bases between. Germline V gene data show CDR1 as LNHDA and CDR2 as SQIVND (reference sequence). CDR3 nucleotide sequence: TGTGCCAGTAGTAAGGGACTGAGCTCTGGGGCCAACGTCCTGACTTTC. Residues: CASSKGLSSGANVLTF.

This chain joins TRBV7-2 and TRBJ2-5; perhaps TRBD2 as D (5 bases). Judging by the DNA end, TRBJ2-7 fits better; the J call may be wrong. The CDR3 extends over 11 amino acids. Germline CDR1 reads SGHTA; CDR2 reads FQGNSA. CDR3 loop: CASSSGNEQYF. The CDR3 coding sequence is TGTGCCAGCAGCTCCGGGAACGAGCAGTACTTC.

The V gene is TRBV6-5, the J gene TRBJ1-5; TRBD1 agrees at 7 bases. The CDR3 has 15 amino acids. V lost 6 bases and J lost 4; bases outside the gene matches: 9. CDR1 is MNHEY and CDR2 is SVGAGI in the germline V gene. The CDR3: CASSRTGVGNQPQHF. The CDR3 DNA is TGTGCCAGCAGCCGAACAGGGGTTGGAAATCAGCCCCAGCATTTT.

The chain links TRBV29-1 to TRBJ2-7; D is possibly TRBD2 (7 bases). V was clipped by 7 bases and J by 3 bases, with 16 bases between them. Germline-derived CDR1 and CDR2 are SQVTM and ANQGSEA. This CDR3 has 13 residues. The CDR3 reads CSAAGEGVYEQYF. For the CDR3, the DNA is TGCAGCGCTGCGGGGGAGGGGGTCTACGAGCAGTACTTC.

The chain has TRBV11-2 and TRBJ2-1, with a possible D match to TRBD1 (5 bases). Trimming cost V 3 bases and J 8 bases, with 5 bases left between them. From germline, CDR1 is SGHAT and CDR2 FQNNGV. The CDR3 is made up of 11 amino acids. The CDR3 here is CASSFRDEQFF. The CDR3 DNA sequence: TGTGCCAGCAGCTTCAGGGATGAGCAGTTCTTC.

The rearrangement links TRBV9 to TRBJ1-6; no definite D call. The germline V and J ends were trimmed by 3 bases and 2 bases, with 6 bases remaining between them. Germline-derived CDR1 and CDR2 are SGDLS and YYNGEE. The CDR3 has 14 residues. CDR3 nucleotide sequence: TGTGCCAGCAGCGCCGGGACCTATAATTCACCCCTCCACTTT. It encodes CASSAGTYNSPLHF. Full variable domain (outside the CDR3, taken from reference TRBV9 and TRBJ1-6): DSGVTQTPKHLITATGQRVTLRCSPRSGDLSVYWYQQSLDQGLQFLIQYYNGEERAKGNILERFSAQQFPDLHSELNLSSLELGDSALYFCASSAGTYNSPLHFGNGTRLTVT.

The count of this clone is one. The rearrangement uses TRBV11-2 and TRBJ2-7; D is undetermined. The CDR3 has 16 residues. Germline V CDR1 and CDR2: SGHAT, FQNNGV. The ends were cut back, 1 base at V and 2 bases at J, with 15 bases in the middle. CDR3 residues: CASSLAGRQATYEQYF. The CDR3 DNA is TGTGCCAGCAGCTTAGCCGGGCGGCAGGCTACCTACGAGCAGTACTTC.